This TCR beta chain comes out of a study of vaccination effects on CD4 cells after COVID-19. Overall study results and limits: Researchers reported few convalescent patients and no early post-infection timepoints in the study.

Viral peptide pool expansion of antigen-specific CD4+ T cells preceded sequencing in the ViraFEST assay. The culture ran for approximately 9 days before CD4+ T cells were isolated. Recipients of the vaccine had no prior SARS-CoV-2 infection and negative nucleocapsid antibodies. Cultures received IL-2 medium that replaced half the medium on days 3 and 7. Repertoires were generated with immunoSEQ multiplex PCR, while TCRdb's copy carries only in-frame clones and drops some. This sample carries about 79,000 clones, approximately 74% of them seen once, and the ten largest clones take under 2%. This clone was detected once. Its cognate antigen is unknown. This CDR3 is built from 16 residues. Germline CDR1 SQVTM, CDR2 ANQGSEA.

The receptor comes from a human donor who received a COVID-19 vaccine. The sample was CD4+ T cells from PBMCs cultured with HCoV-229E spike peptides, taken before COVID-19 vaccination. The rearrangement uses TRBV29-1 and TRBJ1-3, with a weak D call TRBD1 (6 bases). The CDR3 coding sequence is TGCAGTGTGGGCGGGGGGCACGACGTCTCTGGAAACACCATATATTTT. Translating it yields CSVGGGHDVSGNTIYF. The full variable domain, its missing parts supplied by reference TRBV29-1 and TRBJ1-3, is SAVISQKPSRDICQRGTSLTIQCQVDSQVTMMFWYRQQPGQSLTLIATANQGSEATYESGFVIDKFPISRPNLTFSTLTVSNMSPEDSSIYLCSVGGGHDVSGNTIYFGEGSWLTVV.